A selection of T cell receptor beta chains follows, all from one sample in a study of T cell responses to AZD1222 COVID-19 vaccine. Clones were sequenced by immunoSEQ multiplex PCR, and TCRdb holds only the in-frame ones, with some missing. The data hold some 140,000 clones, with under 95% observed a single time. The sample here was peripheral blood, taken on day 0 of AZD1222 vaccination. Receptors were obtained from an adult in good health. Each CDR3 is given without its conserved first and last residue.

j_call v_call cdr3_aa
TRBJ1-2 TRBV12-3/TRBV12-4 ASRRDGNYGYT
TRBJ2-7 TRBV6-5 ASSLSSKTYEQY
TRBJ2-3 TRBV28 ASRTSFSGRSTDTQY
TRBJ1-2 TRBV25-1 ASSAGQGGGYT
TRBJ1-3 TRBV6-2/TRBV6-3 ASSYSAGSGNTIY
TRBJ1-3 TRBV12-5 ASGLPDRASGNTIY
TRBJ2-3 TRBV11-3 ASSLFGRGDTDTQY
TRBJ2-4 TRBV7-3 ASSLGQGVNIQY
TRBJ2-1 TRBV9 ASSVVAGGLDEQF
TRBJ1-6 TRBV11-3 ASSLEVDSPLH
TRBJ2-6 TRBV3-1/TRBV3-2 ASSQGSGANVLT
TRBJ2-3 TRBV11-3 ASSPGSKGGLDTQY
TRBJ2-3 TRBV19 ASSPRGTTRNTDTQY
TRBJ1-1 TRBV3-1/TRBV3-2 ASSYRTGGVRFPEAF
TRBJ2-7 TRBV5-1 ASSLRQPTGEQY
TRBJ2-7 TRBV27 ASSTQTETYEQY
TRBJ2-3 TRBV7-8 ASSSRGKRSDTQY
TRBJ2-3 TRBV3-1/TRBV3-2 ASSPTSGSDTQY
TRBJ2-1 TRBV19 ASSIRGGEQF
TRBJ2-1 TRBV5-1 ASSLGLGNEQF
TRBJ1-1 TRBV28 ASSTYRGFTEAF
TRBJ2-5 TRBV9 ASNMAGGPQETQY
TRBJ2-7 TRBV3-1/TRBV3-2 ASSRGLAGPYEQY
TRBJ1-5 TRBV19 ASSLTGTNQPQH
TRBJ1-2 TRBV7-8 ASSLSGGGYT
TRBJ2-7 TRBV30 AWSFTSGTYEQY
TRBJ1-1 TRBV30 AWSVGGSWVAF
TRBJ1-5 TRBV19 ASSILPGHNQPQH
TRBJ2-1 TRBV30 AWGMGDHRNEQF
TRBJ2-5 TRBV27 ASRAGALETQY
TRBJ1-1 TRBV6-5 ASSYSGGDEAF
TRBJ1-6 TRBV12-2 ASRLTEQDRGIYNSPLH
TRBJ1-4 TRBV30 AWRRGQTNEKLF
TRBJ1-5 TRBV6-1 ASSEVEPQPQH
TRBJ2-3 TRBV24-1 ATSDFGRDGTQY
TRBJ2-2 TRBV4-1 ASSWVGSPTGELF
TRBJ1-6 TRBV6-1 ASREAGGSYNSPLH
TRBJ2-2 TRBV19 ATTRDGPFAGELF
TRBJ1-1 TRBV9 ASSVTLWGQTSGAEAF
TRBJ2-7 TRBV5-1 ASSLGASPYEQY
TRBJ2-1 TRBV25-1 ASSFLKGTGHYNEQF
TRBJ2-3 TRBV11-2 ASSSGLTDTQY
TRBJ1-5 TRBV28 ASTLLGRSNQPQH
TRBJ2-3 TRBV30 ATASGRSTDTQY
TRBJ2-7 TRBV7-2 ASSFWAGTSYEQY
TRBJ1-2 TRBV11-3 ASSGGSNYGYT
TRBJ2-7 TRBV7-9 ASSHTGSRDEQY
TRBJ2-1 TRBV2 ASSEAHTGEQF
TRBJ2-1 TRBV29-1 SVARVRGPRANEQF
TRBJ2-7 TRBV5-4 ASRGSGYEQY
TRBJ1-1 TRBV10-3 AITADRENTEAF
TRBJ2-5 TRBV11-3 ASSARDRGQETQY
TRBJ2-7 TRBV9 ASSVTGGAYEQY
TRBJ2-1 TRBV6-5 ASRTIALGEQF